Below, 29 T cell receptor beta chains from the same sample are listed, as sequenced in a study of CD8+CD57+ T cells in acquired aplastic anemia. CD8+CD57+ cell expansion, shown by flow cytometry, had occurred in the patients selected for sequencing. Researchers used genomic DNA as the template to profile TCR beta VDJ and CDR3. TCRdb itself ran the reads through MiXCR, one entry per CDR3 protein. The sample contains some 200,000 distinct CDR3 sequences, roughly 50% of which appear only once. The sequencing sample was made of sorted CD4+, CD8+, or CD8+CD57+ T cells (not recorded which) from PBMCs. The receptors originated from a human donor with aplastic anemia.

This clonotype was observed a few times. V usage is TRBV24-1 and J usage is TRBJ2-3; D unclear. Per the germline V gene, CDR1 is KGHDR and CDR2 is SFDVKD. The CDR3 has 15 residues. V gave up 4 bases and J gave up 1 base, with 11 bases separating them. This chain's CDR3 is CATSDRRRGTDTQYF. CDR3 sequence (DNA): TGTGCCACCAGTGACCGACGCCGGGGCACAGATACGCAGTATTTT.

The chain has TRBV9 and TRBJ1-2, with D possibly being TRBD1 (6 bases). V lost 3 bases, J lost 1 base, and 13 bases lay in between. The V gene's germline CDR1 is SGDLS and CDR2 YYNGEE. This CDR3 has 15 amino acids. The CDR3 DNA follows: TGTGCCAGCAGCGGAGGGGGAGGACGTAACTATGGCTACACCTTC. Translated: CASSGGGGRNYGYTF.

V is TRBV20-1 and J is TRBJ1-2; D not certain. With 6 bases removed from V and 4 bases from J, the gap between germline ends came to 15 bases. The CDR3 totals 13 residues. Germline V lookup: CDR1 DFQATT, CDR2 SNEGSKA (reference sequence). Here the CDR3 reads CSAPTTVGYGYTF. The CDR3 nucleotides read TGCAGTGCCCCCACGACGGTTGGCTATGGCTACACCTTC.

The J gene is TRBJ1-2, the V gene TRBV9; the match to TRBD1 covers 7 bases. Germline assignment: CDR1 SGDLS and CDR2 YYNGEE. Losses at the gene ends were 5 bases for V and 4 bases for J; bases not matched to a gene: 8. The CDR3 covers 14 residues. The CDR3 coding sequence is TGTGCCAGCAGTGACATCAGGGGGGCCTATGGCTACACCTTC. Translation gives CASSDIRGAYGYTF. Complete variable domain (other parts from reference TRBV9 and TRBJ1-2): DSGVTQTPKHLITATGQRVTLRCSPRSGDLSVYWYQQSLDQGLQFLIQYYNGEERAKGNILERFSAQQFPDLHSELNLSSLELGDSALYFCASSDIRGAYGYTFGSGTRLTVV.

The genes are TRBV12-3 or TRBV12-4 and TRBJ2-5, with 8 bases aligning to TRBD1. Trimming cost V 4 bases and J 4 bases; bases outside gene matches: 20. The CDR3 spans 19 residues. The CDR3 reads CASSSRQGRVPSAGETQYF. In nucleotides, the CDR3 is TGTGCCAGCAGTTCAAGACAGGGGCGGGTGCCCTCTGCGGGAGAGACCCAGTACTTC.

The rearrangement uses TRBV20-1 and TRBJ2-7; the D gene is possibly TRBD1 (5 bases). V dropped 6 bases and J dropped 5 bases, with 17 bases sitting between them. The germline V gene encodes CDR1 DFQATT and CDR2 SNEGSKA (reference sequence). CDR3 size: 13 residues. CDR3 in amino acids: CSAKESTENEQYF. CDR3 nucleotide sequence: TGCAGTGCCAAGGAGTCGACAGAGAACGAGCAGTACTTC.

This clonotype was recorded many times. Written as DNA, the CDR3 is TGTGCCAGCAGTTATGGCCGTGAAGCTTTCTTT. Its protein is CASSYGREAFF. This chain uses TRBV6-5 with TRBJ1-1; D unclear. The germline V gene encodes CDR1 MNHEY and CDR2 SVGAGI. Trimming took off 3 bases at V and 7 bases at J, with 6 bases between the two ends. The CDR3 extends over 11 amino acids.

The J gene is TRBJ1-2, the V gene TRBV2; D unclear. This CDR3 is built from 12 residues. The V and J ends lost 3 bases and 5 bases respectively, with 7 bases between them. Germline V gives CDR1 SNHLY, CDR2 FYNNEI. The CDR3 sequence is CASSDIQYGYTF. The CDR3 coding sequence is TGTGCCAGCAGTGATATACAGTATGGCTACACCTTC.

This clonotype occurred many times. The rearrangement uses TRBV24-1 and TRBJ1-5; a weak D match, TRBD1 (6 bases). The CDR3 runs to 15 residues. Germline values: CDR1 KGHDR, CDR2 SFDVKD. V was pared by 9 bases and J by 0 bases, with 14 bases between. Here the CDR3 reads CATAEGGTSNQPQHF. CDR3 nucleotide sequence: TGTGCCACCGCTGAGGGGGGCACTAGCAATCAGCCCCAGCATTTT.

The chain couples TRBV6-2 or TRBV6-3 to TRBJ2-3; D is possibly TRBD1 (5 bases). CDR1 MNHEY and CDR2 SVGEGT come from the germline V gene. CDR3 size: 13 residues. The V and J ends lost 2 bases and 4 bases respectively, with 7 bases between them. Here the CDR3 DNA reads TGTGCCAGCAGTTACAGGGGTTCAGATACGCAGTATTTT. It specifies CASSYRGSDTQYF.

This clonotype was recorded many times. The chain has TRBV19 and TRBJ2-2; D is ambiguous. Trimming removed 5 bases at V and 4 bases at J, with 11 bases between. The CDR3 is made up of 14 amino acids. Germline V gene lookup returns CDR1 LNHDA and CDR2 SQIVND (reference sequence). This chain's CDR3 is CASSAFAGTGELFF. CDR3 coding DNA: TGTGCCAGTAGTGCGTTTGCTGGCACCGGGGAGCTGTTTTTT.

This clonotype was counted once. This chain joins TRBV20-1 and TRBJ1-5, with 10 nucleotides matching TRBD1. Looked up from germline, CDR1 is DFQATT and CDR2 is SNEGSKA (reference sequence). CDR3 length: 13 amino acids. In nucleotides, the CDR3 is TGCGCGATTAGACAGGGGGCAGGGCAGCCCCAGCATTTT. Its protein is CAIRQGAGQPQHF.

This clonotype was observed many times. The chain links TRBV12-3 or TRBV12-4 to TRBJ1-1; tentative D call: TRBD1 (6 bases). V was cut by 3 bases and J by 1 base, with 9 bases left in between. The CDR3 extends over 14 amino acids. Here the CDR3 reads CASSLGGENTEAFF. The CDR3 bases are TGTGCCAGCAGTTTGGGGGGCGAGAACACTGAAGCTTTCTTT.

This chain uses TRBV20-1 with TRBJ2-2; TRBD1 matches at 7 bases. V gave up 2 bases and J gave up 3 bases; unmatched junction bases: 6. The CDR3 totals 15 residues. CDR1 and CDR2 from the germline V gene are DFQATT and SNEGSKA (reference sequence). The DNA for the CDR3 is TGCAGTGCTAGAAGGACAGGTGCGGACACCGGGGAGCTGTTTTTT. Its translation: CSARRTGADTGELFF.

This rearrangement joins TRBV7-9 to TRBJ1-6; 7 bases are a match to TRBD1. CDR3 length: 13 residues. Looked up from germline, CDR1 is SEHNR and CDR2 is FQNEAQ (reference sequence). V lost 10 bases and J lost 9; bases outside the gene matches: 9. The CDR3 sequence is CATSAQGVSPLHF. CDR3 nucleotide sequence: TGTGCCACATCGGCCCAGGGGGTTTCACCCCTCCACTTT. Looking up the rest from reference TRBV7-9 and TRBJ1-6 gives the full variable domain: DTGVSQNPRHKITKRGQNVTFRCDPISEHNRLYWYRQTLGQGPEFLTYFQNEAQLEKSRLLSDRFSAERPKGSFSTLEIQRTEQGDSAMYLCATSAQGVSPLHFGNGTRLTVT.

This clonotype was observed many times. CDR3 residues: CASTVIRGGAEAFF. CDR3 DNA: TGCGCCAGCACCGTAATCCGGGGAGGCGCTGAAGCTTTCTTT. The gene calls are TRBV5-1 and TRBJ1-1, with D unclear. Between the trimmed V and J ends, which lost 6 bases and 6 bases, there was a span of 18 bases. Germline V gene lookup returns CDR1 SGHRS and CDR2 YFSETQ. This CDR3 is 14 amino acids long. Filled out from reference TRBV5-1 and TRBJ1-1, the complete variable domain reads KAGVTQTPRYLIKTRGQQVTLSCSPISGHRSVSWYQQTPGQGLQFLFEYFSETQRNKGNFPGRFSGRQFSNSRSEMNVSTLELGDSALYLCASTVIRGGAEAFFGQGTRLTVV.

Concerning this clonotype: At one boundary the junction diverges from the germline segment, which might be a read error. CDR3 nucleotides: TGTGCCAGCAGCAGAGACAGGAGACTTGAAGCTTCCTTT. As protein: CASSRDRRLEASF. This chain links TRBV5-8 with TRBJ1-1; the D gene is possibly TRBD1 (6 bases). The germline gives CDR1 SGHTS, CDR2 YDEGEE. The CDR3 is 13 residues long.

The gene calls are TRBV28 and TRBJ2-1, with D possibly matching TRBD2 (6 bases). The V gene lost 7 bases and the J gene lost 3 bases, with 7 bases spanning the gap. CDR3 size: 12 residues. The germline V gene encodes CDR1 MDHEN and CDR2 SYDVKM. CDR3 nucleotides: TGTGCCAGCATGCGGGACTACAATGAGCAGTTCTTC. Its translation is CASMRDYNEQFF.

V and J are TRBV2 and TRBJ2-2; D remains ambiguous. The V gene's germline CDR1 is SNHLY and CDR2 FYNNEI. V lost 2 bases and J lost 4, with 5 bases in between. This CDR3 has 13 residues. CDR3 DNA sequence: TGTGCCAGCAGTGAACGAGTCACCGGGGAGCTGTTTTTT. Translated, it gives CASSERVTGELFF.

The J gene is TRBJ1-2, the V gene TRBV9; TRBD1 is a possible D gene (6 bases). V was trimmed by 2 bases and J by 8 bases, leaving 19 bases between them. The CDR3 length is 15 residues. Germline-derived CDR1 and CDR2 are SGDLS and YYNGEE. The CDR3: CASSVPREGGKGYTF. CDR3 coding DNA: TGTGCCAGCAGCGTCCCGAGGGAGGGGGGCAAAGGCTACACCTTC.

There are many counts of this clonotype. The V gene is TRBV12-3 or TRBV12-4, the J gene TRBJ2-1, with D perhaps assigned TRBD1 or TRBD2 (7 bases each). The V end lost 3 bases, the J end lost 14 bases, and 14 bases lay between the germline ends. The CDR3 covers 12 residues. The CDR3 DNA is TGTGCCAGCAGTTTGCAGGGAGGGGGCGAGTTCTTC. Translating it yields CASSLQGGGEFF.

This clonotype was picked up many times. This chain joins TRBV4-3 and TRBJ1-5; the D gene is possibly TRBD1 (5 bases). The CDR3 totals 15 residues. Deletions cut 0 bases from V and 3 bases from J, with 9 bases between. Per the germline V gene, CDR1 is LGHNA and CDR2 is YSLEER. For the CDR3, the DNA is TGCGCCAGCAGCCAAGATATGACAGTCAATCAGCCCCAGCATTTT. It encodes CASSQDMTVNQPQHF.

In its sample, this clonotype was seen a few times. The chain carries TRBV2 and TRBJ2-7; D is unresolved. V gave up 4 bases and J gave up 4 bases, with 11 bases separating them. Germline loops: CDR1 SNHLY, CDR2 FYNNEI. CDR3 size: 13 residues. The CDR3 DNA follows: TGTGCCAGCAGTGGAGTAGCCTCGTACGAGCAGTACTTC. This codes for CASSGVASYEQYF.

J is TRBJ2-5 and V is TRBV10-3; TRBD2 aligns across 7 bases. Germline trimming cut 10 bases from V and 5 bases from J; bases unmatched to any gene: 7. CDR1 is ENHRY, CDR2 SYGVKD, per germline. The CDR3 loop spans 12 amino acids. The CDR3 DNA reads TGTGCCAGCGGACTAGAGAGGGAGACCCAGTACTTC. This translates into CASGLERETQYF.

This chain connects TRBV10-1 to TRBJ2-7, with unresolved D. V lost 4 bases to trimming and J lost 6 bases, with 16 bases between them. The CDR3 runs 14 residues. Per the germline V gene, CDR1 is WNHNN and CDR2 is SYGVQD (reference sequence). CDR3 region: CASSGDLRKSEQYF. CDR3 nucleotide sequence: TGCGCCAGCAGTGGTGACCTAAGAAAGTCCGAGCAGTACTTC.

The chain combines TRBV20-1 with TRBJ2-3; no definite D call. The germline V gene encodes CDR1 DFQATT and CDR2 SNEGSKA (reference sequence). CDR3 size: 10 residues. The CDR3 loop is CRPARDTQYF. The DNA for the CDR3 is TGCCGACCCGCCCGAGATACGCAGTATTTT.

The chain combines TRBV20-1 with TRBJ2-1; D is perhaps TRBD2 (6 bases). The CDR3 sequence is 15 residues long. V was shortened by 4 bases and J by 2 bases, with 15 bases between the two germline ends. In germline, CDR1 is DFQATT, CDR2 SNEGSKA (reference sequence). For the CDR3, the DNA is TGCAGTGCTAAGGCCGGGAGTTCCCCCTACAATGAGCAGTTCTTC. Translating it yields CSAKAGSSPYNEQFF.

At least ten counts were recorded for this clonotype. CDR3 loop: CASKTDVGQAPLHF. DNA of the CDR3: TGTGCCAGTAAAACGGACGTGGGGCAAGCACCCCTCCACTTT. The J gene is TRBJ1-6, the V gene TRBV2, with D possibly matching TRBD1 (5 bases). The CDR3 length is 14 residues. V lost 9 bases, J lost 11 bases, and 20 bases lay in between. Germline V lookup: CDR1 SNHLY, CDR2 FYNNEI.

The rearrangement joins TRBV9 to TRBJ1-2; TRBD1 might be the D (5 bases). Per germline, CDR1 SGDLS and CDR2 YYNGEE. The V gene lost 0 bases and the J gene lost 5 bases, with 17 bases spanning the gap. CDR3 size: 16 residues. The chain's CDR3 is CASSVAGGTGGYGYTF. The CDR3 coding sequence is TGTGCCAGCAGCGTAGCGGGGGGTACAGGAGGATATGGCTACACCTTC.